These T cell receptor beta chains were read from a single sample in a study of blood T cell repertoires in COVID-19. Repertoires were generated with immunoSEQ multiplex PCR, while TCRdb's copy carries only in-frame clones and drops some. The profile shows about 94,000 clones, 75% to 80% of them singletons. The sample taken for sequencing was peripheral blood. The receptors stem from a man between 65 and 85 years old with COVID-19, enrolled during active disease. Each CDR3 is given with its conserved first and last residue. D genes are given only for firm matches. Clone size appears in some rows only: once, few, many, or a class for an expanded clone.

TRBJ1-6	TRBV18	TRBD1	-	CASSPGQGSSPLHF	TGTGCCAGCTCACCCGGACAGGGGAGTTCACCCCTCCACTTT
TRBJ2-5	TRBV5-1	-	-	CASSVTGFQETQYF	TGCGCCAGCAGCGTCACAGGGTTCCAAGAGACCCAGTACTTC
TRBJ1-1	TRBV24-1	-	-	CATSDPGTEAFF	TGTGCCACCAGTGATCCCGGGACTGAAGCTTTCTTT
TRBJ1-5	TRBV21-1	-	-	CASSSGGEFYQPQHF	TGTGCCAGCAGCAGCGGAGGGGAGTTCTATCAGCCCCAGCATTTT
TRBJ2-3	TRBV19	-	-	CASSIKQGVTDTQYF	TGTGCCAGTAGTATAAAACAGGGAGTTACAGATACGCAGTATTTT
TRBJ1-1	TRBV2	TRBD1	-	CASEPGTGRTEAFF	TGTGCCAGTGAACCCGGGACAGGGAGGACTGAAGCTTTCTTT
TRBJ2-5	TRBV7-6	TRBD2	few	CASSLGGLVGGETQYF	TGTGCCAGCAGCTTAGGGGGACTAGTAGGTGGGGAGACCCAGTACTTC
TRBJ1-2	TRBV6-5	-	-	CASTAGQGYTF	TGTGCCAGCACCGCAGGGCAGGGCTACACCTTC
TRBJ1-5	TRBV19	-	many	CATNRRGGNQPQHF	TGTGCCACCAACAGAAGGGGCGGTAATCAGCCCCAGCATTTT
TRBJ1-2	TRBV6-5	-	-	CASSPTWGDNYGYTF	TGTGCCAGCAGCCCAACCTGGGGGGATAACTATGGCTACACCTTC
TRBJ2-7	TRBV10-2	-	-	CAIGDRLDEQYF	TGCGCCATCGGGGATCGGTTGGACGAGCAGTACTTC
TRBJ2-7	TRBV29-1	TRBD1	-	CSVRTGPYEQYF	TGCAGCGTCAGGACAGGCCCCTACGAGCAGTACTTC
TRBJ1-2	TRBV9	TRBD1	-	CASSRTTGPGGYTF	TGTGCCAGCAGCCGCACGACAGGGCCAGGTGGCTACACCTTC
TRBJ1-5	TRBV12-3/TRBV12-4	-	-	CASSGHDNQPQHF	TGTGCCAGCAGCGGACATGACAATCAGCCCCAGCATTTT
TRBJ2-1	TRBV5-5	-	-	CASISGGGGDQKYYNEQFF	TGTGCCAGCATTTCCGGAGGAGGGGGCGACCAAAAATACTACAATGAGCAGTTCTTC
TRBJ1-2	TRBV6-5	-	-	CASSRDIYGYTF	TGTGCCAGCAGCCGGGACATCTATGGCTACACCTTC
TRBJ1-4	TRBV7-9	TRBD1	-	CASSLGDRGGEKLFF	TGTGCCAGCAGCTTGGGGGACAGGGGTGGTGAAAAACTGTTTTTT
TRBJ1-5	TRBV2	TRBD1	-	CASSTQGADKPQHF	TGTGCCAGCAGTACCCAGGGGGCTGATAAGCCCCAGCATTTT
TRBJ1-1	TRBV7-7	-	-	CASSLEQNTEAFF	TGTGCTAGCAGCTTAGAACAGAACACTGAAGCTTTCTTT
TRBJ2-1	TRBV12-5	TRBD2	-	CASARTRGVGDSSYNEQFF	TGTGCTAGTGCCCGGACTAGAGGAGTTGGAGATAGCTCCTACAATGAGCAGTTCTTC
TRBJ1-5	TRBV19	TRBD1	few	CASSVTGVRGNQPQHF	TGTGCCAGTAGTGTGACAGGGGTCAGGGGCAATCAGCCCCAGCATTTT
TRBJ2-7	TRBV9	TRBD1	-	CASSVGGTDYEQYF	TGTGCCAGCAGCGTAGGGGGGACAGACTACGAGCAGTACTTC
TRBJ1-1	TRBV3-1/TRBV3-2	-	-	CASSQRRDGEAFF	TGTGCCAGCAGCCAACGTCGGGATGGTGAAGCTTTCTTT
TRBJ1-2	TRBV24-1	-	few	CATSDSAQSEVDGYTF	TGTGCCACCAGTGATTCCGCACAGTCGGAGGTCGATGGCTACACCTTC
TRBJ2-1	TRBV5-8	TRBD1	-	CASSSRTGSLGQFF	TGTGCCAGCAGCTCCCGGACAGGGAGCCTAGGGCAGTTCTTC
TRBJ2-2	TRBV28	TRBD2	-	CASSLTSGRGTGELFF	TGTGCCAGCAGTTTAACTAGCGGGAGGGGCACCGGGGAGCTGTTTTTT
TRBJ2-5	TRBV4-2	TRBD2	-	CASSQGSGNVQETQYF	TGTGCCAGCAGCCAAGGTAGCGGGAATGTTCAAGAGACCCAGTACTTC
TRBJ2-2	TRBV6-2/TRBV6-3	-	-	CASSYRHPSRRGLISGELFF	TGTGCCAGCAGTTACCGACACCCAAGTCGTCGGGGTCTGATCTCCGGGGAGCTGTTTTTT
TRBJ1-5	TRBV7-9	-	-	CASSLGTGNQPQHF	TGTGCCAGCAGCTTAGGAACAGGTAATCAGCCCCAGCATTTT
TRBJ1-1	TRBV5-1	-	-	CASSLVPSGTEAFF	TGCGCCAGCAGCTTGGTTCCGTCGGGCACTGAAGCTTTCTTT
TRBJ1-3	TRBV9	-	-	CASTKSPGLNSGNTIYF	TGTGCCAGCACCAAATCCCCGGGACTAAACTCTGGAAACACCATATATTTT
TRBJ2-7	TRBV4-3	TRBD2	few	CASSQEARGRYEQYF	TGCGCCAGCAGCCAAGAGGCCCGCGGGAGATACGAGCAGTACTTC
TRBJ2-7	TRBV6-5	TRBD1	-	CASTIGQGGTYEQYF	TGTGCCAGCACTATAGGACAGGGGGGTACCTACGAGCAGTACTTC
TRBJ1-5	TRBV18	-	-	CASSPSGLGSNQPQHF	TGTGCCAGCTCACCCTCAGGGTTGGGTAGCAATCAGCCCCAGCATTTT
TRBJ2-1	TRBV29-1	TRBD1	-	CSVEKTGTGHYNEQFF	TGCAGCGTTGAAAAAACCGGGACAGGGCACTACAATGAGCAGTTCTTC
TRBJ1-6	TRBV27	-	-	CASSFTEQRASPLHF	TGTGCCAGCAGTTTTACTGAGCAGAGGGCTTCACCCCTCCACTTT
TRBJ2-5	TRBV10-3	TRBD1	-	CAISDRQGTQETQYF	TGTGCCATCAGTGACAGACAGGGGACACAAGAGACCCAGTACTTC
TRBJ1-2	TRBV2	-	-	CASILRGVRDGYTF	TGTGCCAGCATCTTACGGGGGGTGCGGGATGGCTACACCTTC
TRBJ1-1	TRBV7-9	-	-	CASSLAGTPEAFF	TGTGCCAGCAGCTTAGCAGGGACTCCTGAAGCTTTCTTT
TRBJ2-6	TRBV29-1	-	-	CSVAWSANVLTF	TGCAGCGTTGCGTGGAGTGCCAACGTCCTGACTTTC
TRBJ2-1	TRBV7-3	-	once	CASSSPRTRVDEQFF	TGTGCCAGCAGCTCTCCGAGGACTCGTGTCGATGAGCAGTTCTTC
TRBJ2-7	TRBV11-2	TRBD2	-	CTSSLAGFEQYF	TGTACCAGCAGCTTAGCGGGTTTCGAGCAGTACTTC
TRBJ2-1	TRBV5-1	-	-	CASSLEPGAYEQFF	TGCGCCAGCAGCTTGGAACCAGGGGCGTATGAGCAGTTCTTC
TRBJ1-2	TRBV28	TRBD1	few	CASNSPGGESGYTF	TGTGCCAGCAACTCCCCAGGGGGAGAGAGTGGCTACACCTTC
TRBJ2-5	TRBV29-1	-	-	CSVDLRGAGETQYF	TGCAGCGTAGACCTACGGGGAGCGGGAGAGACCCAGTACTTC
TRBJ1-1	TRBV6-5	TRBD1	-	CASRPPKTGSTEAFF	TGTGCCAGCAGGCCCCCTAAGACAGGGTCCACTGAAGCTTTCTTT